This entry concerns a single TCR beta chain. These data come from a study of cytomegalovirus exposure and HLA in healthy donors. Both 60 Vbeta primers and 13 Jbeta primers went into the PCR. This table comes from immunoSEQ multiplex PCR, and its TCRdb copy is limited to in-frame clones, with some not included. The sample contains about 130,000 clones, approximately 79% of which appear only once. Trimming stripped 1 base from V and 9 bases from J, with 5 bases between. Germline loops: CDR1 SGHRS, CDR2 YFSETQ. The CDR3 sequence is 11 residues long. The chain recombines TRBV5-1 with TRBJ2-1; D remains unclear. The sequence was obtained from a man younger than 45 in good health and CMV-seronegative. Sequencing was carried out using PBMCs. CDR3 residues: CASSLTREQFF. The CDR3 DNA reads TGCGCCAGCAGCTTGACTCGTGAGCAGTTCTTC.